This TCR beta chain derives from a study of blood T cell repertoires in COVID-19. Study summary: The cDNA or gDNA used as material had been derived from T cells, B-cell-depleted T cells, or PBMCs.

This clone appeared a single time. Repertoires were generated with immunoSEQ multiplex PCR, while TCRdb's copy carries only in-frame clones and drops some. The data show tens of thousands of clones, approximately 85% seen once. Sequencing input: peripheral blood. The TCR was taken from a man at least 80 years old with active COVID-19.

In DNA, the CDR3 is TGTGCCAGCAGTACACAGGGAATGAACACTGAAGCTTTCTTT. It encodes CASSTQGMNTEAFF. The V gene is TRBV2, the J gene TRBJ1-1; TRBD1 might be the D (6 bases). The CDR3 has 14 residues. Trimming took off 5 bases at V and 0 bases at J, with 10 bases between the two ends. Looked up from germline, CDR1 is SNHLY and CDR2 is FYNNEI.